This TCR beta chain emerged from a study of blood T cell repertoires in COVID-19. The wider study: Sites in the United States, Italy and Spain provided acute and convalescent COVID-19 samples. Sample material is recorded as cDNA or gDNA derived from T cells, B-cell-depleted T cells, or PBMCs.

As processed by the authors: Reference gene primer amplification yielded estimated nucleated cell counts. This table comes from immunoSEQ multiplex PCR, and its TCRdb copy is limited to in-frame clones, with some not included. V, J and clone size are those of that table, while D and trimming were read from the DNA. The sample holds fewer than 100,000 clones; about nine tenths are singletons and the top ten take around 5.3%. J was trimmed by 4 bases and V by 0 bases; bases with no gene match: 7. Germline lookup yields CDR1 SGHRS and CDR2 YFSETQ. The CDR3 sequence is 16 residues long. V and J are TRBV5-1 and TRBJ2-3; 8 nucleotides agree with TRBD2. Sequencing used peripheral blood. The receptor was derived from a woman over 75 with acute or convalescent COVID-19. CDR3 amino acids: CASSLAGTRQADTQYF. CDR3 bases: TGCGCCAGCAGCTTGGCCGGGACTAGACAGGCAGATACGCAGTATTTT. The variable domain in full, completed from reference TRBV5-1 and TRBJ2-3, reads KAGVTQTPRYLIKTRGQQVTLSCSPISGHRSVSWYQQTPGQGLQFLFEYFSETQRNKGNFPGRFSGRQFSNSRSEMNVSTLELGDSALYLCASSLAGTRQADTQYFGPGTRLTVL.